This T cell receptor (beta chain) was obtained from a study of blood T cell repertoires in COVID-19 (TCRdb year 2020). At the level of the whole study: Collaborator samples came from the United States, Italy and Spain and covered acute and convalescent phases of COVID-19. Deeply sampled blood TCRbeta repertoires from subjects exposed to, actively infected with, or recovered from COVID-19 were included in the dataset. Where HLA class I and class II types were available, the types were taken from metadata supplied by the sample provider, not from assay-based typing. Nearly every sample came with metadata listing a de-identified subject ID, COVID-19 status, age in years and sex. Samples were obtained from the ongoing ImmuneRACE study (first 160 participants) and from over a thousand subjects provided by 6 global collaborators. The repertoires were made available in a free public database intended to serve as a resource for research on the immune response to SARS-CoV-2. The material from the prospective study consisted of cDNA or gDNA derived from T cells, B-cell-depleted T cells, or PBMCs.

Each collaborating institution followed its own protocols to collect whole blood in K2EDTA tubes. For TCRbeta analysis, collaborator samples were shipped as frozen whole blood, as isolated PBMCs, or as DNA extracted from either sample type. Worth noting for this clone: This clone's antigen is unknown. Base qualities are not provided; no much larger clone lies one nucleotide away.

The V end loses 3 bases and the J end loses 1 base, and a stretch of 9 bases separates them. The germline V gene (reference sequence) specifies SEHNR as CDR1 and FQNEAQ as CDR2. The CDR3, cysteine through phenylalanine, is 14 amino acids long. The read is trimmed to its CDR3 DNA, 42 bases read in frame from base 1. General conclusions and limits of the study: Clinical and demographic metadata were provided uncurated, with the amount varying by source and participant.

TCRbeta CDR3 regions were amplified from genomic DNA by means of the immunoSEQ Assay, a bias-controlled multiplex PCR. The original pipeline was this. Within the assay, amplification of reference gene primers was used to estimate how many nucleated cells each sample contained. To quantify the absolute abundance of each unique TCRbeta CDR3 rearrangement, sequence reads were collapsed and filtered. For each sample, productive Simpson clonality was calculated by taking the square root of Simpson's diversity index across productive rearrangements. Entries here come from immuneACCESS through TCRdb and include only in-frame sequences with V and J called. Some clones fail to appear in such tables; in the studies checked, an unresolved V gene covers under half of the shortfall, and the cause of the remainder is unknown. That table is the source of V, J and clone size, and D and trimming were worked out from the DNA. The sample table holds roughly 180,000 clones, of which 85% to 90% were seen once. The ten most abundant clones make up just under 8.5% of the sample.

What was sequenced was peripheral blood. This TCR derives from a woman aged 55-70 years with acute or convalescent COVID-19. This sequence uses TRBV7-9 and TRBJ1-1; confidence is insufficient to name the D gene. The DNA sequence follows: TGTGCCAGCAGCTTGGGCACGTCGAACACTGAAGCTTTCTTT. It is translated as CASSLGTSNTEAFF.